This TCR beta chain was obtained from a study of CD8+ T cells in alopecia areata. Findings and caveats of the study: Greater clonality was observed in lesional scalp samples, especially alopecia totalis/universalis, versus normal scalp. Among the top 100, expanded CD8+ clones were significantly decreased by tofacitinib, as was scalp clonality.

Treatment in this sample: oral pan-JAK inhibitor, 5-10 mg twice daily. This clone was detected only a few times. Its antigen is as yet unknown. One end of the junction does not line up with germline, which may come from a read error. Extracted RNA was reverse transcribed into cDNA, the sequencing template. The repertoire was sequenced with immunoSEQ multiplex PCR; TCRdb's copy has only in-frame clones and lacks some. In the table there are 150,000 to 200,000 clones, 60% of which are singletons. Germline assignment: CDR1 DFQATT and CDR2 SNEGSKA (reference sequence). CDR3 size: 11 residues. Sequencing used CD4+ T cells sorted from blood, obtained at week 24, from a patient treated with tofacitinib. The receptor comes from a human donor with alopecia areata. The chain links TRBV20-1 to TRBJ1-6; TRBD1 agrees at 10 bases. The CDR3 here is CSASGPGQGYF. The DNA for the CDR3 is TGCAGTGCCTCGGGACCGGGACAGGGGTACTTT.